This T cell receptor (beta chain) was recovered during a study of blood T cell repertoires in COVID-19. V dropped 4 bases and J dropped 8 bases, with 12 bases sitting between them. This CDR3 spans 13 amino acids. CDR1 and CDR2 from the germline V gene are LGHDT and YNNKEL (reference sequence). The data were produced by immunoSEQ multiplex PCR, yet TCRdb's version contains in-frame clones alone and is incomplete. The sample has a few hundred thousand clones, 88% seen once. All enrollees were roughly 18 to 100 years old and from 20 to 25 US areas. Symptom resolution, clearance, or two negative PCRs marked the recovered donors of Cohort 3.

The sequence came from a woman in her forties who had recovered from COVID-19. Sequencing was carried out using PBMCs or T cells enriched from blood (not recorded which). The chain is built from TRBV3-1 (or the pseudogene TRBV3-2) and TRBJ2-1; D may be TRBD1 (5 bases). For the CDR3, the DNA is TGTGCCAGCAGCCTAGGGAAGGGGTATGAGCAGTTCTTC. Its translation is CASSLGKGYEQFF.